A selection of T cell receptor beta chains follows, all from one sample in a study of shared clonotypes between healthy human individuals. The table came from immunoSEQ multiplex PCR; TCRdb's copy has only in-frame clones and leaves some out. The table includes approximately 2.4 million clones, approximately 96% detected once. Sequenced input: naive CD4+ T cells sorted from blood. All receptors come from a man younger than 35 in good health. Each CDR3 is given with its conserved first and last residue. The order of the fields is V gene, clone size, D gene, J gene, CDR3 protein, CDR3 DNA. A D gene is named only where the DNA matches it firmly. Size values are once, few and many counts, or a class for expanded clones, and some rows have none.

TRBV6-6,NA,NA,TRBJ2-2,CASSYSPSSTGELFF,TGTGCCAGCAGTTACTCGCCCAGCTCCACCGGGGAGCTGTTTTTT
TRBV19,NA,NA,TRBJ2-5,CASSIPGGWETQYF,TGTGCCAGTAGTATCCCCGGGGGCTGGGAGACCCAGTACTTC
TRBV7-2,NA,TRBD2,TRBJ2-1,CASSPPGLAGFNEQFF,TGTGCCAGCAGCCCCCCCGGACTAGCGGGTTTCAATGAGCAGTTCTTC
TRBV5-1,NA,NA,TRBJ2-3,CASSLGARETADTQYF,TGCGCCAGCAGCTTGGGGGCCAGGGAGACGGCAGATACGCAGTATTTT
TRBV5-1,NA,TRBD1,TRBJ2-7,CASASWDSSYEQYF,TGCGCCAGCGCCTCCTGGGACAGTAGCTACGAGCAGTACTTC
TRBV25-1,few,TRBD1,TRBJ1-2,CASSGDSGGYTF,TGTGCCAGCAGTGGGGACAGTGGAGGCTACACCTTC
TRBV7-9,NA,TRBD1,TRBJ2-3,CASSSRQGAVDTQYF,TGTGCCAGCAGCTCCCGGCAGGGGGCGGTAGATACGCAGTATTTT
TRBV10-3,NA,TRBD2,TRBJ2-7,CAIRGTSGNRHEQYF,TGTGCCATCAGGGGGACTAGCGGGAACCGCCACGAGCAGTACTTC
TRBV7-9,once,NA,TRBJ2-1,CASSLLVQDNEQFF,TGTGCCAGCAGCTTATTGGTGCAAGACAATGAGCAGTTCTTC
TRBV12-5,NA,NA,TRBJ2-5,CASAQGPPSETQYF,TGTGCTAGTGCCCAGGGTCCGCCTTCGGAGACCCAGTACTTC
TRBV5-1,NA,TRBD1,TRBJ2-7,CASSPGTGGEQYF,TGCGCCAGCAGCCCCGGGACAGGGGGCGAGCAGTACTTC
TRBV11-2,NA,NA,TRBJ2-3,CASSDGRIAQYF,TGTGCCAGCAGCGACGGAAGGATCGCGCAGTATTTT
TRBV11-2,NA,NA,TRBJ1-5,CASSSHLGQPQHF,TGTGCCAGCAGCTCCCACCTGGGGCAGCCCCAGCATTTT
TRBV6-5,NA,NA,TRBJ2-4,CASRYPWIFGENIQYF,TGTGCCAGCAGGTACCCCTGGATTTTTGGAGAAAACATTCAGTACTTC
TRBV2,NA,TRBD2,TRBJ2-1,CATSRGRISYNEQFF,TGTGCCACCTCGCGCGGGAGGATCTCCTACAATGAGCAGTTCTTC
TRBV14,NA,TRBD1,TRBJ1-1,CASSQELPAVRGLVRDTEAFF,TGTGCCAGCAGCCAAGAACTCCCCGCGGTCAGGGGGCTGGTTAGGGACACTGAAGCTTTCTTT
TRBV19,NA,NA,TRBJ2-5,CASRRGGQETQYF,TGTGCCAGTAGGAGGGGCGGCCAAGAGACCCAGTACTTC
TRBV30,NA,NA,TRBJ1-2,CAWSGGRIYGYTF,TGTGCCTGGAGTGGGGGCCGCATCTATGGCTACACCTTC
TRBV6-1,NA,TRBD1,TRBJ1-2,CASSPTGTEYGYTF,TGTGCCAGCAGTCCGACAGGGACGGAGTATGGCTACACCTTC
TRBV27,NA,TRBD2,TRBJ2-2,CASSLRGGGNTGELFF,TGTGCCAGCAGTTTAAGGGGCGGGGGGAACACCGGGGAGCTGTTTTTT
TRBV19,NA,NA,TRBJ1-1,CASSSQSGAAEAFF,TGTGCCAGTAGTTCCCAGTCGGGGGCGGCTGAAGCTTTCTTT
TRBV5-6,NA,NA,TRBJ1-5,CASSLGVALVNQPQHF,TGTGCCAGCAGCTTGGGTGTAGCGCTTGTGAATCAGCCCCAGCATTTT
TRBV5-1,NA,TRBD1,TRBJ1-1,CASSGTGGVTEAFF,TGCGCCAGCAGCGGGACAGGGGGCGTCACTGAAGCTTTCTTT
TRBV12-5,NA,NA,TRBJ2-7,CASGVPDAHEQYF,TGTGCTAGTGGTGTACCGGACGCCCACGAGCAGTACTTC
TRBV29-1,once,NA,TRBJ2-3,CSTRGADTQYF,TGCAGCACGAGGGGGGCAGATACGCAGTATTTT
TRBV6-1,NA,NA,TRBJ1-6,CASSGPSSYNSPLHF,TGTGCCAGCAGTGGTCCCAGCTCCTATAATTCACCCCTCCACTTT
TRBV29-1,NA,NA,TRBJ1-1,CSVRTKTGTNTEAFF,TGCAGCGTGCGAACCAAGACAGGAACGAACACTGAAGCTTTCTTT
TRBV27,NA,NA,TRBJ1-6,CASSSGTSRGNSPLHF,TGTGCCAGCAGTTCCGGGACATCGAGAGGAAATTCACCCCTCCACTTT
TRBV27,NA,NA,TRBJ1-1,CASSGYLHTEAFF,TGTGCCAGCAGTGGTTACCTTCACACTGAAGCTTTCTTT
TRBV6-5,NA,NA,TRBJ1-5,CASCEPQHF,TGTGCCAGCTGCGAGCCCCAGCATTTT
TRBV5-6,NA,NA,TRBJ2-2,CASSFLGIPNTGELFF,TGTGCCAGCAGCTTCCTAGGGATCCCGAACACCGGGGAGCTGTTTTTT
TRBV19,NA,NA,TRBJ2-3,CASRPGWGTDTQYF,TGTGCCAGTAGACCAGGGTGGGGCACAGATACGCAGTATTTT
TRBV30,NA,TRBD2,TRBJ2-1,CAWTGGANEQFF,TGTGCCTGGACGGGAGGGGCGAATGAGCAGTTCTTC
TRBV5-1,NA,NA,TRBJ1-1,CASSLVPRQGDEAFF,TGCGCCAGCAGCTTGGTTCCCAGACAAGGCGATGAAGCTTTCTTT
TRBV5-1,once,NA,TRBJ2-2,CASSLEASVGTGELFF,TGCGCCAGCAGCTTGGAGGCTAGCGTGGGCACCGGGGAGCTGTTTTTT
TRBV7-8,NA,NA,TRBJ2-4,CASSPGAVRGKNIQYF,TGTGCCAGCAGCCCCGGGGCAGTCAGGGGCAAAAACATTCAGTACTTC
TRBV5-6,NA,NA,TRBJ1-1,CASSLGYRADTEAFF,TGTGCCAGCAGCTTGGGGTACAGGGCGGACACTGAAGCTTTCTTT
TRBV7-9,NA,NA,TRBJ2-1,CASSLRPNNEQFF,TGTGCCAGCAGCTTGCGTCCGAACAATGAGCAGTTCTTC
TRBV18,NA,TRBD1,TRBJ2-2,CASSPNQQGQGELFF,TGTGCCAGCTCACCGAACCAACAGGGGCAGGGGGAGCTGTTTTTT
TRBV15,once,TRBD2,TRBJ2-7,CATSRVGLAGQNEQYF,TGTGCCACCAGCAGAGTGGGCCTAGCGGGACAAAACGAGCAGTACTTC
TRBV4-3,NA,NA,TRBJ2-2,CASSQQTQNTGELFF,TGCGCCAGCAGCCAACAGACCCAGAACACCGGGGAGCTGTTTTTT
TRBV5-1,NA,NA,TRBJ2-4,CASSSDTAAKNIQYF,TGCGCCAGCAGCTCGGACACCGCGGCCAAAAACATTCAGTACTTC